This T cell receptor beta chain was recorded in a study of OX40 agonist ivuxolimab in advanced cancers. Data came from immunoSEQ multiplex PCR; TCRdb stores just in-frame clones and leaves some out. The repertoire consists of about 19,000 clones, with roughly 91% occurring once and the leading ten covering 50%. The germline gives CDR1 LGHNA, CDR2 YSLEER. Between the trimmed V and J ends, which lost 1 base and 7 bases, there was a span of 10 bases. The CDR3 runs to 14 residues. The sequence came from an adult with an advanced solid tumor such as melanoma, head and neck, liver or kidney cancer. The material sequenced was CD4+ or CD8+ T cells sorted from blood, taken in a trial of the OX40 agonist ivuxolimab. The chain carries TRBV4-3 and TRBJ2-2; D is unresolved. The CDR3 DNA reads TGCGCCAGCAGCCAAGGCCCGGCGGTCGGGGAGCTGTTTTTT. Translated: CASSQGPAVGELFF.